This TCR beta chain was profiled in a study of CD8 T cells in Susac syndrome. The authors reverse transcribed roughly 0.5 to 1 ug RNA with random hexamers. TCRdb re-called the immunoSEQ multiplex PCR reads through MiXCR, storing one row per CDR3 protein. Here the sample spans about 120,000 distinct CDR3 sequences, just under 95% being singletons. The V and J ends lost 3 bases and 9 bases, in that order; junction bases with no gene match: 10. This CDR3 contains 15 residues. The chain uses TRBV12-3 or TRBV12-4 and TRBJ2-1; 8 bases fit TRBD1. Sequences were obtained from CD8+ T cells from PBMCs. This receptor was identified in a human donor with Susac syndrome. The CDR3 nucleotides read TGTGCCAGCAGTTTCTACAGGGGGTCGGAGGCTGAGCAGTTCTTC. Translating it yields CASSFYRGSEAEQFF.